This T cell receptor (beta chain) was found in a study of T cells in Graves' hyperthyroidism and ophthalmopathy. This clonotype has just a few counts. The source material, RNA transcripts, was used to amplify TCR beta CDR3 regions. HTBI primers were used for first-round RT-PCR of the TCR CDR3. TCRdb reprocessed the multiplex PCR reads via MiXCR and lists one record per CDR3 protein. Of fewer than 650,000 distinct CDR3 sequences in the sample, around 15% were seen once. Sequencing was performed on blood. The sequence was collected from a woman in her forties with Graves' hyperthyroidism.

The CDR3 loop is CASSIRLRLGTEAFF. CDR3 bases: TGTGCCAGTAGTATCCGACTTCGCCTTGGCACTGAAGCTTTCTTT. The J gene is TRBJ1-1, the V gene TRBV19; D call uncertain. V lost 3 bases, J lost 4 bases, and 15 bases lay in between. The CDR3 has 15 residues. Germline values: CDR1 LNHDA, CDR2 SQIVND (reference sequence).